One sample yielded the 19 T cell receptor beta chains listed below, sequenced in a study of T cell repertoires in cytomegalovirus infection. Each CDR3 protein gets one entry after TCRdb re-called the reads with MiXCR. The sample lists roughly 240,000 distinct CDR3 sequences, under 8.5% occurring once. What was sequenced was PBMCs. These receptors originate from a human donor in good health (CMV status not recorded). Some clones in this sample may be carry-over from other donors' samples.

The CDR3 DNA sequence: TGCAGCGTTGTTTATAGGGGTGTCTTAAACACTGAAGCTTTCTTT. It codes for CSVVYRGVLNTEAFF. This chain connects TRBV29-1 to TRBJ1-1; the D gene is possibly TRBD1 (5 bases). The CDR3 totals 15 residues. In germline, CDR1 is SQVTM, CDR2 ANQGSEA. Trimming left V 4 bases short and J 2 bases short, with 17 bases between.

In this sample, this clonotype turned up many times. J is TRBJ1-1 and V is TRBV5-5; 7 bases map to TRBD1. Trimming at V came to 4 bases and at J to 4 bases, leaving 7 bases not matched to a gene. This CDR3 is built from 14 residues. Germline loops: CDR1 SGHKS, CDR2 YYEKEE (reference sequence). The CDR3 region has the DNA TGTGCCAGCAGCGGGGGACAGAGCCTCACTGAAGCTTTCTTT. Amino acid sequence: CASSGGQSLTEAFF.

This clonotype appeared many times. The gene calls are TRBV7-2 and TRBJ2-1; a weak D match, TRBD1 (9 bases). The germline gives CDR1 SGHTA, CDR2 FQGNSA. Trimming left V 5 bases short and J 8 bases short, with 19 bases between. The CDR3 loop spans 15 amino acids. The CDR3 sequence: CASSPRGGQGDEQFF. The CDR3 DNA is TGTGCCAGCAGCCCCCGGGGGGGACAGGGTGATGAGCAGTTCTTC.

Ten or more counts support this clonotype. J is TRBJ1-1 and V is TRBV20-1; a weak D match, TRBD1 (6 bases). This CDR3 has 16 amino acids. V lost 2 bases and J 0 bases, leaving 16 bases between the germline ends. The germline CDR1 and CDR2 sequences are DFQATT and SNEGSKA (reference sequence). Here the CDR3 DNA reads TGCAGTGCTAGAATCGGGGGCAGGATATTGAACACTGAAGCTTTCTTT. Translation gives CSARIGGRILNTEAFF.

This clonotype was recorded at least ten times. The V call is TRBV7-2, the J call TRBJ2-7; TRBD1 matches at 7 bases. Germline loops: CDR1 SGHTA, CDR2 FQGNSA. This CDR3 contains 14 residues. After removal of 1 base from V and 5 bases from J, the junction contained 5 bases not matched to a gene. CDR3 sequence reads: CASSLDNRGNEQYF. CDR3 coding DNA: TGTGCCAGCAGCTTAGATAACAGGGGCAACGAGCAGTACTTC.

There are many counts of this clonotype. This chain uses TRBV20-1 with TRBJ1-2; D is ambiguous. From germline, CDR1 is DFQATT and CDR2 SNEGSKA (reference sequence). The CDR3 runs to 14 residues. CDR3 amino acids: CSSNEVGPGDGYTF. The CDR3 DNA reads as TGCAGCTCAAACGAGGTCGGGCCGGGAGATGGCTACACCTTC.

The J gene is TRBJ2-6, the V gene TRBV18, with a tentative D call TRBD1 (6 bases). Between the trimmed V and J ends, which lost 2 bases and 0 bases, there was a span of 14 bases. This CDR3 has 18 residues. Germline V gene sequence: CDR1 KGHSH, CDR2 LQKENI. The CDR3 protein is CASSPLRQDNSGANVLTF. CDR3 in DNA: TGTGCCAGCTCACCATTACGACAGGATAACTCTGGGGCCAACGTCCTGACTTTC.

This rearrangement joins TRBV5-6 to TRBJ1-1; D is uncertain. The CDR3 contains 15 residues. Trimming cost V 0 bases and J 1 base, with 10 bases left between them. CDR1 and CDR2 (germline): SGHDT, YYEEEE. CDR3: CASSLGRFQNTEAFF. DNA for the CDR3: TGTGCCAGCAGCTTGGGGCGGTTCCAGAACACTGAAGCTTTCTTT.

This clonotype was seen repeatedly, ten times or more. The chain employs TRBV7-8 and TRBJ1-2; no reliable D call. The length of the CDR3 is 13 residues. The germline V and J ends were trimmed by 1 base and 8 bases, with 11 bases remaining between them. Germline CDR1 and CDR2: SGHVS and FQNEAQ. The CDR3 here is CASSLEGLGGYTF. As DNA, the CDR3 is TGTGCCAGCAGCTTAGAGGGTCTGGGAGGCTACACCTTC.

This clonotype was counted a few times. The genes are TRBV2 and TRBJ1-5; no firm D call. CDR1 and CDR2 from the germline V gene are SNHLY and FYNNEI. V was trimmed by 5 bases and J by 6 bases, leaving 5 bases between them. This CDR3 has 11 residues. The CDR3 reads CASSIGQPQHF. CDR3 sequence (DNA): TGTGCCAGCAGTATTGGTCAGCCCCAGCATTTT.

This clonotype was counted many times. In DNA, the CDR3 is TGCAGTGCCCTGACACTGAATTCACCCCTCCACTTT. It encodes CSALTLNSPLHF. The rearrangement joins TRBV20-1 to TRBJ1-6, with D uncertain. The germline V and J ends were trimmed by 6 bases and 7 bases, with 10 bases remaining between them. The CDR3 is 12 amino acids. Germline-derived CDR1 and CDR2 are DFQATT and SNEGSKA (reference sequence).

This clonotype was counted at least ten times. The chain couples TRBV15 to TRBJ1-2; unclear D gene. Germline V gene data show CDR1 as LNHNV and CDR2 as YYDKDF (reference sequence). V was cut by 5 bases and J by 4 bases, with 14 bases left in between. The CDR3 loop spans 14 amino acids. CDR3 amino acids: CATSPRGLSYGYTF. CDR3 nucleotides: TGTGCCACCAGCCCACGAGGGCTTTCCTATGGCTACACCTTC.

In this sample, this clonotype turned up many times. The chain links TRBV4-1 to TRBJ1-4; no clear D gene. V lost 0 bases and J 8 bases, leaving 7 bases between the germline ends. CDR3 length: 13 residues. Germline V gives CDR1 MGHRA, CDR2 YSYEKL. CDR3 coding DNA: TGCGCCAGCAGCCAAGATCCCAGGGAAAAACTGTTTTTT. It translates to CASSQDPREKLFF.

This clonotype occurred many times. This CDR3 is CASSLEGVNTEAFF. The CDR3 DNA is TGTGCCAGCAGCTTAGAAGGGGTGAACACTGAAGCTTTCTTT. The V gene is TRBV7-8, the J gene TRBJ1-1, with D possibly matching TRBD1 (5 bases). The V gene lost 1 base and the J gene lost 0 bases, with 6 bases spanning the gap. The CDR3 has 14 residues. The germline CDR1 and CDR2 sequences are SGHVS and FQNEAQ.

This clonotype was recorded at least ten times. The chain employs TRBV20-1 and TRBJ2-5; 10 bases map to TRBD2. The CDR3 contains 15 residues. V lost 2 bases to trimming and J lost 0 bases; unmatched junction nucleotides: 3. Germline V lookup: CDR1 DFQATT, CDR2 SNEGSKA (reference sequence). Here the CDR3 reads CSARKLAGDQETQYF. The DNA for the CDR3 is TGCAGTGCTAGAAAGCTAGCGGGGGACCAAGAGACCCAGTACTTC.

This chain links TRBV6-2 or TRBV6-3 with TRBJ2-1, with TRBD2 identical over 9 bases. Germline values: CDR1 MNHEY, CDR2 SVGEGT. The CDR3 has 15 residues. V gave up 0 bases and J gave up 9 bases; unmatched junction bases: 6. For the CDR3, the DNA is TGTGCCAGCAGTTACTCGAGGCGGGGGGGCAGTGAGCAGTTCTTC. This codes for CASSYSRRGGSEQFF.

The chain combines TRBV29-1 with TRBJ2-1; D unresolved. The V end lost 2 bases, the J end lost 4 bases, and 3 bases lay between the germline ends. This CDR3 comprises 11 residues. Germline CDR1 is SQVTM and CDR2 is ANQGSEA. The CDR3 here is CSVERYNEQFF. CDR3 DNA: TGCAGCGTTGAAAGGTACAATGAGCAGTTCTTC.

This clonotype appeared many times. This sequence joins TRBV7-2 and TRBJ1-3; D is possibly TRBD1 (6 bases). Germline-derived CDR1 and CDR2 are SGHTA and FQGNSA. The V gene lost 5 bases and the J gene lost 4 bases, with 18 bases spanning the gap. This CDR3 region has 16 residues. CDR3 nucleotide sequence: TGTGCCAGCAGCCCCACGGGGGGGGCTGGCGGAAACACCATATATTTT. Protein sequence: CASSPTGGAGGNTIYF.

This clonotype was detected many times. This sequence joins TRBV7-2 and TRBJ2-3; D might be TRBD2 (7 bases). The CDR3 sequence is 16 residues long. With 4 bases removed from V and 1 base from J, the gap between germline ends came to 15 bases. The germline gives CDR1 SGHTA, CDR2 FQGNSA. The CDR3 reads CASSSPRGAGTDTQYF. The CDR3 DNA follows: TGTGCCAGCAGCTCCCCCCGGGGGGCGGGCACAGATACGCAGTATTTT.